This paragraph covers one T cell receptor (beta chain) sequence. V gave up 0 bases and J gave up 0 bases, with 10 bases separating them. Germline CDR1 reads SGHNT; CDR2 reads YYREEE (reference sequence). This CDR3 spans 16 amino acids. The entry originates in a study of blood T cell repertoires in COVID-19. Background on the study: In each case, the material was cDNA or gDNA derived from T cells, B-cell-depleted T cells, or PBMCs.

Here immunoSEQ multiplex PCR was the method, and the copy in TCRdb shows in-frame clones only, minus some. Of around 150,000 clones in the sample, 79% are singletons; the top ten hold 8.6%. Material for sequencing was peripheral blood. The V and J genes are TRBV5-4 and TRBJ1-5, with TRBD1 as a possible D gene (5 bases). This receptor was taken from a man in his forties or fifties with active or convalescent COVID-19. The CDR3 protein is CASSLETVLSNQPQHF. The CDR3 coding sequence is TGTGCCAGCAGCTTGGAGACAGTCCTTAGCAATCAGCCCCAGCATTTT.